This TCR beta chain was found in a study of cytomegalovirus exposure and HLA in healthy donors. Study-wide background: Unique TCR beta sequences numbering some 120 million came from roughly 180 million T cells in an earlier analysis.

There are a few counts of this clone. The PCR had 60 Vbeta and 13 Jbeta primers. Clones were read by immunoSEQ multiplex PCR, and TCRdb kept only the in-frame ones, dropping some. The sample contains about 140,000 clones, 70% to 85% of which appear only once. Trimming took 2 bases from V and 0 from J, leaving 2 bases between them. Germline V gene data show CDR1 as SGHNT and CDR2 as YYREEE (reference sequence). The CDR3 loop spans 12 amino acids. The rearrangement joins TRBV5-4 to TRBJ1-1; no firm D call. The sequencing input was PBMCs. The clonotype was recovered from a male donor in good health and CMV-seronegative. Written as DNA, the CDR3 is TGTGCCAGCAGCTTCTTGAACACTGAAGCTTTCTTT. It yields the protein CASSFLNTEAFF.